The T cell receptor (beta chain) under discussion was sequenced for a study of molecular identifiers for immune sequencing clone quantification. Study-wide findings and caveats: Clones of above 20 RNA copies carried over 98% of effector molecules; in naive cells they carried under 1%.

This clonotype was seen ten or more times. The antigen remains unidentified. TCRdb analysed the PCR reads with MiXCR anew, one entry per CDR3 protein. The data show 100,000 or so distinct CDR3 sequences, around 20% seen once. The sequence was obtained from a human donor in good health. Some libraries in this study had Jurkat cell RNA spiked in. Sequences were obtained from naive CD8+ T cells from blood, with Jurkat cell RNA spiked in. The subset here: FACS-sorted CD8+CD4-CCR7+CD45RA+ naive T cells.

CDR3 protein: CASSQDDFAGTEAFF. CDR3 DNA: TGCGCCAGCAGCCAAGATGACTTCGCAGGGACTGAAGCTTTCTTT. The chain links TRBV4-3 to TRBJ1-1, with D maybe TRBD1 (5 bases). Trimming removed 0 bases from V and 5 bases from J, with 13 bases in between. Per the germline V gene, CDR1 is LGHNA and CDR2 is YSLEER. CDR3 size: 15 residues.